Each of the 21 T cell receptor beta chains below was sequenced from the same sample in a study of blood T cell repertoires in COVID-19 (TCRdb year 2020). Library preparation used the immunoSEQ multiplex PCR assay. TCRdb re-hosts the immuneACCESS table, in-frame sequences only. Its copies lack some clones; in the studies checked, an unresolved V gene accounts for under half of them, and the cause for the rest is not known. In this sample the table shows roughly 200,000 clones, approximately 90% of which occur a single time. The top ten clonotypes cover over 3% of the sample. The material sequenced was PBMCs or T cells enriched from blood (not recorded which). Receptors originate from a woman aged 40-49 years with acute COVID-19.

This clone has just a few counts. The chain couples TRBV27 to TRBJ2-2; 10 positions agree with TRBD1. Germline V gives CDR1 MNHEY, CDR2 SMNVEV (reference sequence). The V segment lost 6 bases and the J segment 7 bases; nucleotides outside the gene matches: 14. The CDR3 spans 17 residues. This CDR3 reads CASRQGYGRTGGGELFF. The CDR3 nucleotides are TGTGCCAGCAGACAAGGCTACGGAAGGACAGGGGGCGGGGAGCTGTTTTTT.

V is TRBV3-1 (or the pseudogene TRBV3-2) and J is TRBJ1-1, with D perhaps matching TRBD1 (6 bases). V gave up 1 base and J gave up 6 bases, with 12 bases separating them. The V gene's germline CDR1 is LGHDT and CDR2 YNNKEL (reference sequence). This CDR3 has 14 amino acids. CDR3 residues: CASSQVGGLAEAFF. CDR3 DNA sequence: TGTGCCAGCAGCCAAGTAGGGGGTTTGGCTGAAGCTTTCTTT.

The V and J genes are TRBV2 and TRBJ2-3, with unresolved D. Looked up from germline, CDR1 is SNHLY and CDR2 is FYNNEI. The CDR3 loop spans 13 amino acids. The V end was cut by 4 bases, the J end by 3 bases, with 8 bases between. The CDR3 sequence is CASSASLTDTQYF. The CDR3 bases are TGTGCCAGCAGTGCGTCCCTTACAGATACGCAGTATTTT. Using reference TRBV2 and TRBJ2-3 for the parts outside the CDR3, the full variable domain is EPEVTQTPSHQVTQMGQEVILRCVPISNHLYFYWYRQILGQKVEFLVSFYNNEISEKSEIFDDQFSVERPDGSNFTLKIRSTKLEDSAMYFCASSASLTDTQYFGPGTRLTVL.

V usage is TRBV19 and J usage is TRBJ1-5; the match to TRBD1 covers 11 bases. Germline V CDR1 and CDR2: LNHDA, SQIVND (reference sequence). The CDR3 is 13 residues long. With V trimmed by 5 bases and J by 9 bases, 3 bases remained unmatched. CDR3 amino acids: CASSAGQGGPQHF. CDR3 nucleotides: TGTGCCAGTAGTGCGGGACAGGGGGGGCCCCAGCATTTT.

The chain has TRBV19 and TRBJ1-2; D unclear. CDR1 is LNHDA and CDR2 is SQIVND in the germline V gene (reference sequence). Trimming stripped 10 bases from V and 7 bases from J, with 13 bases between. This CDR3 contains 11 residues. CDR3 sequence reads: CATSRSGGYTF. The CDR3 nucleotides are TGTGCCACTTCGAGGTCCGGTGGCTACACCTTC.

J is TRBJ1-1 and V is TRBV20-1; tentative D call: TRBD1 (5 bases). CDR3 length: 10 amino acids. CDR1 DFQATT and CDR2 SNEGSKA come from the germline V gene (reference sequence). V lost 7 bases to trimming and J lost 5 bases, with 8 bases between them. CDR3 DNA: TGCAGTGTCGGGGGAACTGAAGCTTTCTTT. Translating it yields CSVGGTEAFF.

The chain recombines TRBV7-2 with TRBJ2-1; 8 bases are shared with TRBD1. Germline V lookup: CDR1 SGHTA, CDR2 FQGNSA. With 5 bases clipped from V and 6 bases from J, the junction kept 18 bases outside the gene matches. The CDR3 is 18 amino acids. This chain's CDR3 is CASSPARTGKKIINEQFF. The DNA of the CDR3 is TGTGCCAGCAGCCCGGCGCGGACAGGGAAGAAGATTATCAATGAGCAGTTCTTC.

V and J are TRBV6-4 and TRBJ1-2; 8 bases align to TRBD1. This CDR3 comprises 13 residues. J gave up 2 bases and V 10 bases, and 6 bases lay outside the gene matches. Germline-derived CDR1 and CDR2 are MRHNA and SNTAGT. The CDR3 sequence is CATKTGANYGYTF. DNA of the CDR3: TGTGCCACCAAGACAGGGGCGAACTATGGCTACACCTTC.

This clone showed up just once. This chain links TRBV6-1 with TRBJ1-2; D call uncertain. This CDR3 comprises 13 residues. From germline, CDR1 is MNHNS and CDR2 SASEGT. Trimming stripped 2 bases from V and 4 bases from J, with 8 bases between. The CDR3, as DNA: TGTGCCAGCAGTGAAAGTTCCAGCTATGGCTACACCTTC. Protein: CASSESSSYGYTF.

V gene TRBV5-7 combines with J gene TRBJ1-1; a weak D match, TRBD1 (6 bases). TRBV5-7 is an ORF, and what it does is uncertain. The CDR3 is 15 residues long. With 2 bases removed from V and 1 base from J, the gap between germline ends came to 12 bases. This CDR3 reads CASSFSGEGNTEAFF. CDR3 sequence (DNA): TGTGCCAGCAGCTTTTCAGGGGAGGGGAACACTGAAGCTTTCTTT.

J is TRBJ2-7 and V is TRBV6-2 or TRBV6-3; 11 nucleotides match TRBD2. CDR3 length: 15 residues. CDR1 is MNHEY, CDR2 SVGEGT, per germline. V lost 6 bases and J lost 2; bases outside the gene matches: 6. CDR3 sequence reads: CASSRYSGGAYEQYF. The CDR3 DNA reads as TGTGCCAGCAGCAGATATAGCGGGGGGGCCTACGAGCAGTACTTC.

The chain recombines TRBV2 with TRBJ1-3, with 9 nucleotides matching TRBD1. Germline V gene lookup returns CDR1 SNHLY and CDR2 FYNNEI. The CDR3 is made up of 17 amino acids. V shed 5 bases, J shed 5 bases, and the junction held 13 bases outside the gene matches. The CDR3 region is CASSPLTGGLARNTIYF. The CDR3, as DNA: TGTGCCAGCAGTCCCTTGACAGGGGGGCTAGCTAGAAACACCATATATTTT.

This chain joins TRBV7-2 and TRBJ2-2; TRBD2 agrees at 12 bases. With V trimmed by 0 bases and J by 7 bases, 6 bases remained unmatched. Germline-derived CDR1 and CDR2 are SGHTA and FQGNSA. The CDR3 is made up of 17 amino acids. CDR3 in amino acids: CASSLALAGGRSGELFF. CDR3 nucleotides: TGTGCCAGCAGCTTAGCCCTAGCGGGGGGGCGTAGCGGGGAGCTGTTTTTT.

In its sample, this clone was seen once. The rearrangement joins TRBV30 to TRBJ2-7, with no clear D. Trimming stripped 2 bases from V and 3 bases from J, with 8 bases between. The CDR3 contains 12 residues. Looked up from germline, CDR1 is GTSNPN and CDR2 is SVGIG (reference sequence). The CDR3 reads CAWSQVDYEQYV. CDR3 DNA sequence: TGTGCCTGGAGTCAGGTCGACTACGAGCAGTACGTC.

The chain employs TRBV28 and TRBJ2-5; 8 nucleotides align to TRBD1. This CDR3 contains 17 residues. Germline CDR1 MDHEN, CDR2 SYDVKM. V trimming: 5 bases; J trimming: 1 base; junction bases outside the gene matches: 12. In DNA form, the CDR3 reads TGTGCCAGCAGTCCCTTAGGACAGGGATTTACCCAAGAGACCCAGTACTTC. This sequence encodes CASSPLGQGFTQETQYF. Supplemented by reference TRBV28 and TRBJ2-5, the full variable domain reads DVKVTQSSRYLVKRTGEKVFLECVQDMDHENMFWYRQDPGLGLRLIYFSYDVKMKEKGDIPEGYSVSREKKERFSLILESASTNQTSMYLCASSPLGQGFTQETQYFGPGTRLLVL.

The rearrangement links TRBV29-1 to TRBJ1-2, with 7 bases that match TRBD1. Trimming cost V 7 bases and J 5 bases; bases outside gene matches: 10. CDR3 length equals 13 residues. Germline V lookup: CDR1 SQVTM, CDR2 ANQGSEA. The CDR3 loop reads CSADPQTGYGYTF. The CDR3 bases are TGCAGCGCCGATCCTCAGACAGGGTATGGCTACACCTTC.

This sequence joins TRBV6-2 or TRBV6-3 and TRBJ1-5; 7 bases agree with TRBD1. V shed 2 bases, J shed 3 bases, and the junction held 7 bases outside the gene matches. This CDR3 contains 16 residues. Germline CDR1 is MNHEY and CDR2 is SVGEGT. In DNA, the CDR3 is TGTGCCAGCAGTTACGCCGGGACAGCGGACAATCAGCCCCAGCATTTT. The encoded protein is CASSYAGTADNQPQHF.

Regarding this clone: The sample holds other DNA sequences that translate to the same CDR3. CDR3 DNA sequence: TGTGCCAGCAGTTTGCGAGGTGAAAAACTGTTTTTT. Its translation: CASSLRGEKLFF. The genes are TRBV27 and TRBJ1-4; D is ambiguous. Trimming pared 3 bases from V and 7 bases from J, leaving 6 bases between. The CDR3 is 12 amino acids. Germline V gene sequence: CDR1 MNHEY, CDR2 SMNVEV (reference sequence).

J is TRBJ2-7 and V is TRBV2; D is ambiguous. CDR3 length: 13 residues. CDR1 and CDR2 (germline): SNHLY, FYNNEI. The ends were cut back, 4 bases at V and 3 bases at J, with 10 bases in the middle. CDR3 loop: CASSVSPVYEQYV. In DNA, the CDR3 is TGTGCCAGCAGTGTTTCCCCGGTCTACGAGCAGTACGTC.

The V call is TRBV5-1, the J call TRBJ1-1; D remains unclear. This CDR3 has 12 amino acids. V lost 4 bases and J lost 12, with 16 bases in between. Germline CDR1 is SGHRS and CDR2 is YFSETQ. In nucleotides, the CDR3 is TGCGCCAGCAGCCCCCCGACCGGAACTACTTTCTTT. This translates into CASSPPTGTTFF.

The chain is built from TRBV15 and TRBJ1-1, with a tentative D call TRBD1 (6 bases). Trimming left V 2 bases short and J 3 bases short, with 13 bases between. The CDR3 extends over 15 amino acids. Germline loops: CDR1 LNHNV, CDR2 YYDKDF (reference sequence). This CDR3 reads CATSRTRDTYTEAFF. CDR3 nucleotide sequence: TGTGCCACCAGCAGAACAAGGGACACCTACACTGAAGCTTTCTTT.